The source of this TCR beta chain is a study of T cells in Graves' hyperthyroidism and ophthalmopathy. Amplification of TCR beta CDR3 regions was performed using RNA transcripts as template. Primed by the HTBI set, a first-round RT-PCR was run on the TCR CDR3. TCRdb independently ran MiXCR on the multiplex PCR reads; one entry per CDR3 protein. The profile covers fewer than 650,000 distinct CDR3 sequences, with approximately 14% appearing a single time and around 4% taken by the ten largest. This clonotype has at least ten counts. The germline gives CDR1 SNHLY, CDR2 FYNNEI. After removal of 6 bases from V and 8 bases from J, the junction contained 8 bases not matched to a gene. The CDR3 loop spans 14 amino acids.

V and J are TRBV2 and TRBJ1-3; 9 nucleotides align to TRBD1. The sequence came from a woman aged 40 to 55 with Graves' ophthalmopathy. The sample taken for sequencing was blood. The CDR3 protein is CASRPETGGYTIYF. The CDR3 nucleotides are TGTGCCAGCAGACCTGAGACAGGGGGATACACCATATATTTT.